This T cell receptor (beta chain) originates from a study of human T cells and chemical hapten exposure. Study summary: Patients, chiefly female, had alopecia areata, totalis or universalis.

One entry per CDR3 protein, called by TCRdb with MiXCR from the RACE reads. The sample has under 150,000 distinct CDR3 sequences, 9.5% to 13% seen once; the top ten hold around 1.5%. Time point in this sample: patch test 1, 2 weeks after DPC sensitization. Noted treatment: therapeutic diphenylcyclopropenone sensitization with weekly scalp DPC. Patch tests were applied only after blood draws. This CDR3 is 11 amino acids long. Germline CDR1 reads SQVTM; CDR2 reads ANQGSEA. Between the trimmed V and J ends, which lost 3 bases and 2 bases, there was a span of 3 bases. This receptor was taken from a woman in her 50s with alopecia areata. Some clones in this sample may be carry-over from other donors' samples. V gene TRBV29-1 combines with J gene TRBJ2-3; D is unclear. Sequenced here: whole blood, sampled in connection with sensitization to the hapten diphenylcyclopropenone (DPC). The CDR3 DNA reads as TGCAGCGTTGATTACACAGATACGCAGTATTTT. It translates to CSVDYTDTQYF.